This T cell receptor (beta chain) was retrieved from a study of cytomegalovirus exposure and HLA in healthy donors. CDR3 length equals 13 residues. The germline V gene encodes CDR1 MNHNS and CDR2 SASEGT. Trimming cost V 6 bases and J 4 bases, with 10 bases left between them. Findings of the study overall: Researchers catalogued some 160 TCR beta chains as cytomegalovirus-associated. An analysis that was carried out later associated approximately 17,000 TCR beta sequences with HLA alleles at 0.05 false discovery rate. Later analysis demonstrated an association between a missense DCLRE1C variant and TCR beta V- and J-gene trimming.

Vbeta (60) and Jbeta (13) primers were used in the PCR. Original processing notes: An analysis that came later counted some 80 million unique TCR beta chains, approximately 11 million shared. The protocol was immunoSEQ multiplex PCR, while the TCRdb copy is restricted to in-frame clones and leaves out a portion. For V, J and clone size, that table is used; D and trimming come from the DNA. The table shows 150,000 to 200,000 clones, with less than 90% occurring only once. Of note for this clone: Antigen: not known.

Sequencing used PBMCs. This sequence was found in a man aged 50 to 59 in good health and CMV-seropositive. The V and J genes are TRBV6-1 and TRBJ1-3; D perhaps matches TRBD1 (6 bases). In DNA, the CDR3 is TGTGCCAGCAGGACAGGACGGGGAAACACCATATATTTT. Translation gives CASRTGRGNTIYF.